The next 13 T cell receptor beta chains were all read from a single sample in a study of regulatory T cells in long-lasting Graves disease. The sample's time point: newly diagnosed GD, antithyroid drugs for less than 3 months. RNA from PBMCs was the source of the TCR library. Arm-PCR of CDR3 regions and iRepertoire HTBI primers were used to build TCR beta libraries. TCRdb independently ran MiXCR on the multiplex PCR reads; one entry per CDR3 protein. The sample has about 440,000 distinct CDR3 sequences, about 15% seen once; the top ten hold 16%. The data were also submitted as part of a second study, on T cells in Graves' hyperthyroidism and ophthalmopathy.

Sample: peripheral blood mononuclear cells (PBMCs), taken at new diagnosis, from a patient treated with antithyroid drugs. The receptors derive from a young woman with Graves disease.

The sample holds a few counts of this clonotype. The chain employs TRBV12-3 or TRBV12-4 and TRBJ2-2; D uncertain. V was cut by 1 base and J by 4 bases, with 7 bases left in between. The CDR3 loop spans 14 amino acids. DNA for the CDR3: TGTGCCAGCAGTTTAGAACAGTCCACCGGGGAGCTGTTTTTT. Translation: CASSLEQSTGELFF.

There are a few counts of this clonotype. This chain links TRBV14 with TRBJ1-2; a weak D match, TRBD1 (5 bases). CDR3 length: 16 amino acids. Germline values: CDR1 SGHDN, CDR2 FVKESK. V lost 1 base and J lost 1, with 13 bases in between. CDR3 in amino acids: CASSQVARGDNYGYTF. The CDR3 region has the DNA TGTGCCAGCAGCCAAGTGGCGCGAGGGGATAACTATGGCTACACCTTC.

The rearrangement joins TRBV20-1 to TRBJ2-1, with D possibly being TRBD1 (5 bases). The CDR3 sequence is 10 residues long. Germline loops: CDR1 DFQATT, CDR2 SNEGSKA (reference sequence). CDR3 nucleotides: TGCAGCTGGGGCCTCGATGAGCAGTTCTTC. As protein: CSWGLDEQFF.

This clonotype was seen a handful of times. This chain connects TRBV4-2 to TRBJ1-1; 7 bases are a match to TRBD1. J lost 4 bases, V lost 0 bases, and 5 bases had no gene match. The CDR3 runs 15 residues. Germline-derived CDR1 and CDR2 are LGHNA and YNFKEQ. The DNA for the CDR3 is TGTGCCAGCAGCCAAGATACAGGGGAAGGCACTGAAGCTTTCTTT. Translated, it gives CASSQDTGEGTEAFF.

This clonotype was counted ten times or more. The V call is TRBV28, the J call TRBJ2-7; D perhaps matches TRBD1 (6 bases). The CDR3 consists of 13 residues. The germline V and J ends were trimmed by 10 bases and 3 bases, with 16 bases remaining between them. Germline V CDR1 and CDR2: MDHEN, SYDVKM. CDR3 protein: CAITQGPLYEQYF. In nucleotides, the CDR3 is TGTGCCATAACTCAGGGGCCCCTCTACGAGCAGTACTTC.

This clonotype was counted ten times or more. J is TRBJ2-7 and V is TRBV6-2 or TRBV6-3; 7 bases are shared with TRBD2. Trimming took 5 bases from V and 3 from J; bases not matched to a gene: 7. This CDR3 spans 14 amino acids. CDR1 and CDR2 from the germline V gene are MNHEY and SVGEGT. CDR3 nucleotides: TGTGCCAGCAGTACCCTTACTAGCGACTACGAGCAGTACTTC. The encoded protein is CASSTLTSDYEQYF.

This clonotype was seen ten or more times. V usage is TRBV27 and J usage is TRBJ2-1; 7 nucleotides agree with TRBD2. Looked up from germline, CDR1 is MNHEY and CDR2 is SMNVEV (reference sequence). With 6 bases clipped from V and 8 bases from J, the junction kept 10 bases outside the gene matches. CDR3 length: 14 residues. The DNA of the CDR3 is TGTGCCAGCAGACCCGGACTAGTAGTCGATGAGCAGTTCTTC. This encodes CASRPGLVVDEQFF.

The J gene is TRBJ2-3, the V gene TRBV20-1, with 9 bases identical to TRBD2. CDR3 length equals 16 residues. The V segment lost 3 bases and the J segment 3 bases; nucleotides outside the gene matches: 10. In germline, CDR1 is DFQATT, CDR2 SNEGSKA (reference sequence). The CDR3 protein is CSASKAASGTTDTQYF. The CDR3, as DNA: TGCAGTGCTAGTAAAGCAGCTAGCGGGACGACAGATACGCAGTATTTT.

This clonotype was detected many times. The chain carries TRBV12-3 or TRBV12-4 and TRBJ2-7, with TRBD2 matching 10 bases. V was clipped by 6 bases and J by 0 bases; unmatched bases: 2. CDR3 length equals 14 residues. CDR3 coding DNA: TGTGCCAGCAGGGCTAGCGGGAGCTCCTACGAGCAGTACTTC. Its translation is CASRASGSSYEQYF.

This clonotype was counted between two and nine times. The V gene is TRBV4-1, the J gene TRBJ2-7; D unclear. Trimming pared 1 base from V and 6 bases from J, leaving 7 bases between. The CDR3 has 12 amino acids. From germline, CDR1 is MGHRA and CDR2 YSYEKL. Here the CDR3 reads CASSQVFSEQYF. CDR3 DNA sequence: TGCGCCAGCAGCCAAGTTTTTAGCGAGCAGTACTTC.

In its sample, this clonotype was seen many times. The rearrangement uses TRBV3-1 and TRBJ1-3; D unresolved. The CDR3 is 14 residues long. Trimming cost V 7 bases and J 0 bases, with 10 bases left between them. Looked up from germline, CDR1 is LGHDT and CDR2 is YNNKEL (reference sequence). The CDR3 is CASTSRSSGNTIYF. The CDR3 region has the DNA TGTGCCAGCACCTCACGTAGCTCTGGAAACACCATATATTTT. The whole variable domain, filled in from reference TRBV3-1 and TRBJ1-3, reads DTAVSQTPKYLVTQMGNDKSIKCEQNLGHDTMYWYKQDSKKFLKIMFSYNNKELIINETVPNRFSPKSPDKAHLNLHINSLELGDSAVYFCASTSRSSGNTIYFGEGSWLTVV.

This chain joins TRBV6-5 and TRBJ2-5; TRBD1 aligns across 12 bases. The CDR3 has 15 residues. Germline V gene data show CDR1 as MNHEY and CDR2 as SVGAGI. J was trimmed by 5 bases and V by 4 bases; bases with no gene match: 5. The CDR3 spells CASSSPGQGAETQYF. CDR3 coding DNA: TGTGCCAGCAGTTCGCCGGGACAGGGGGCTGAGACCCAGTACTTC.

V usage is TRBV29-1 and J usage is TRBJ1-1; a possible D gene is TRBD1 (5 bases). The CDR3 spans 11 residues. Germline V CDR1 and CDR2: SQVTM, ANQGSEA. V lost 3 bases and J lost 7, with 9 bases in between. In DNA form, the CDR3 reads TGCAGCGTTGAGGCAGGGCGTGAAGCTTTCTTT. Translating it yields CSVEAGREAFF.